This TCR beta chain was observed in a study of CD8+ T cells in alopecia areata. Notes on the study in general: The study also sequences resident alphabeta T cells of normal skin in scalp samples. Alopecia totalis/universalis scalp especially showed more expanded CD8+ clones than normal scalp.

This clone was counted between two and nine times. Its antigen remains unknown. As the sequencing template, cDNA was produced by extracting RNA and reverse transcribing it. Assay used: immunoSEQ multiplex PCR; TCRdb lists only in-frame clones, some missing. The sample consists of 10,000 to 15,000 clones, 56% of them appearing once. Alopecia areata patients had lesional scalp punch biopsies and peripheral blood taken from them. Sequenced: skin. The sequence came from a human donor with alopecia areata.

CDR3 region: CASSSKGGSTYEQYF. The CDR3 DNA sequence: TGTGCCAGCAGCTCCAAAGGAGGCAGTACCTACGAGCAGTACTTC. The chain has TRBV11-2 and TRBJ2-7; a weak D match, TRBD2 (5 bases). In germline, CDR1 is SGHAT, CDR2 FQNNGV. V was clipped by 4 bases and J by 2 bases, with 15 bases between them. The CDR3 is 15 amino acids. Together with reference TRBV11-2 and TRBJ2-7, the CDR3 gives the full variable domain: EAGVAQSPRYKIIEKRQSVAFWCNPISGHATLYWYQQILGQGPKLLIQFQNNGVVDDSQLPKDRFSAERLKGVDSTLKIQPAKLEDSAVYLCASSSKGGSTYEQYFGPGTRLTVT.